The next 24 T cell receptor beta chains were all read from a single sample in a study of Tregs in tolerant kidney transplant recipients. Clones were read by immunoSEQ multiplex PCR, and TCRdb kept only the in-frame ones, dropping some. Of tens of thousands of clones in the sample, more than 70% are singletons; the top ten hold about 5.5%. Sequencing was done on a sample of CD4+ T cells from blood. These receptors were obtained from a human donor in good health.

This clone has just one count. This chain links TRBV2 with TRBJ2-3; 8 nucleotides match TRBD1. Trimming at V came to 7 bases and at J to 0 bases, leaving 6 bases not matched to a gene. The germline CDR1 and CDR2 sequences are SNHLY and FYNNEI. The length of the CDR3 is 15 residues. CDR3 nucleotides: TGTGCCAGCACCCGACAGGGGACTAGCACAGATACGCAGTATTTT. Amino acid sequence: CASTRQGTSTDTQYF.

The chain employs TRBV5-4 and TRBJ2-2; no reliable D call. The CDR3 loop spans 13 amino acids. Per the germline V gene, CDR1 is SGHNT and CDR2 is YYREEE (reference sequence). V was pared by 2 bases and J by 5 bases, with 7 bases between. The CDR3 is CASSFWGTGELFF. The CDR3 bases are TGTGCCAGCAGCTTCTGGGGAACCGGGGAGCTGTTTTTT.

The CDR3 is CASSQDRRVEQFF. The CDR3 DNA reads as TGCGCCAGCAGCCAAGACCGCAGGGTTGAGCAGTTCTTC. This chain joins TRBV4-3 and TRBJ2-1, with D possibly being TRBD1 (5 bases). The CDR3 totals 13 residues. Deletions cut 0 bases from V and 9 bases from J, with 9 bases between. The V gene's germline CDR1 is LGHNA and CDR2 YSLEER.

Here the CDR3 DNA reads TGTGCCAGCTCTCTCACGGGGGGTTACGAGCAGTACTTC. Protein: CASSLTGGYEQYF. This chain uses TRBV18 with TRBJ2-7; 7 bases fit TRBD2. The CDR3 runs to 13 residues. J gave up 4 bases and V 6 bases, and 6 bases lay outside the gene matches. Germline lookup yields CDR1 KGHSH and CDR2 LQKENI.

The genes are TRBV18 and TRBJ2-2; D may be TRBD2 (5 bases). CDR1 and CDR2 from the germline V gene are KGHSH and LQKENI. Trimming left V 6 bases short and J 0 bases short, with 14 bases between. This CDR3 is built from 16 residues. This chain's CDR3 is CASSPITAANTGELFF. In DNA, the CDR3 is TGTGCCAGCTCTCCTATTACAGCGGCGAACACCGGGGAGCTGTTTTTT.

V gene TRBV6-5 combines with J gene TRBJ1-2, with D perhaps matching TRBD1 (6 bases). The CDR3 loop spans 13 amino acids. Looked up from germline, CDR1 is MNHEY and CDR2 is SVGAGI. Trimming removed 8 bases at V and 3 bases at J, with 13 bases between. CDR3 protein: CASWVGGDYGYTF. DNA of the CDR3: TGTGCCAGCTGGGTAGGGGGAGACTATGGCTACACCTTC.

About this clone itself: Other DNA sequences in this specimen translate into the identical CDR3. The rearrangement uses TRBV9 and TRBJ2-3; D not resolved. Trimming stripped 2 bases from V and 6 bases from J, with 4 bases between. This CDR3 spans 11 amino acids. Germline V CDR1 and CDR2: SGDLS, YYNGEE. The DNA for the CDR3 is TGTGCCAGCAGCGTGGAGGATACGCAGTATTTT. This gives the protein CASSVEDTQYF.

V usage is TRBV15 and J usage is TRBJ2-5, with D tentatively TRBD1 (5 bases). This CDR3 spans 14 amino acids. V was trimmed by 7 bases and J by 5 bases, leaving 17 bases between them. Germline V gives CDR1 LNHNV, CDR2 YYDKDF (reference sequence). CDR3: CATTPQGRAETQYF. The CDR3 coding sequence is TGTGCCACCACTCCGCAGGGAAGGGCGGAGACCCAGTACTTC.

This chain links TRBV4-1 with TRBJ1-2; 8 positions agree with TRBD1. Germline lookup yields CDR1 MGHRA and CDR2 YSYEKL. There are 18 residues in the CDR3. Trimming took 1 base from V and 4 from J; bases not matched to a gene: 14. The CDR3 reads CASSQAFLRGRKGYGYTF. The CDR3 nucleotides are TGCGCCAGCAGCCAAGCCTTCCTCAGGGGGCGGAAGGGCTATGGCTACACCTTC.

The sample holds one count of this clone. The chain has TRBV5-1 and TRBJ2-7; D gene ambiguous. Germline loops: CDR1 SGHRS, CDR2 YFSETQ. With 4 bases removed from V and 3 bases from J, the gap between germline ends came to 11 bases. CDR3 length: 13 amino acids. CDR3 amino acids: CASSLPPDYEQYF. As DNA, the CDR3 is TGCGCCAGCAGCCTCCCCCCTGACTACGAGCAGTACTTC.

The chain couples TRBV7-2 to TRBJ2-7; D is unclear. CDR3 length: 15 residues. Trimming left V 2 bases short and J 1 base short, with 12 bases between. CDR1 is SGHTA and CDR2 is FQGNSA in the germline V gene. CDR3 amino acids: CASSLRLVDSYEQYF. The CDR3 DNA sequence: TGTGCCAGCAGCTTAAGGTTGGTGGATTCCTACGAGCAGTACTTC.

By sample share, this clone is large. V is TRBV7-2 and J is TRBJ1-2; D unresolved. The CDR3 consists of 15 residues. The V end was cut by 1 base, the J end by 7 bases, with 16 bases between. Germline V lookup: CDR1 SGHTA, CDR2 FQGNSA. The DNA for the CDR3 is TGTGCCAGCAGCTTAGGGGCAACCATATTTGGTGGCTACACCTTC. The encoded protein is CASSLGATIFGGYTF.

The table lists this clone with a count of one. CDR3 DNA sequence: TGTGCCAGCAGGTGGGACTCCTCCTACGAGCAGTACTTC. Its protein product is CASRWDSSYEQYF. The J gene is TRBJ2-7, the V gene TRBV7-9, with D possibly TRBD2 on 6 matching bases. Trimming took 6 bases from V and 0 from J, leaving 9 bases between them. Germline V lookup: CDR1 SEHNR, CDR2 FQNEAQ (reference sequence). The CDR3 totals 13 residues. Full variable domain (rest looked up from reference TRBV7-9 and TRBJ2-7): DTGVSQNPRHKITKRGQNVTFRCDPISEHNRLYWYRQTLGQGPEFLTYFQNEAQLEKSRLLSDRFSAERPKGSFSTLEIQRTEQGDSAMYLCASRWDSSYEQYFGPGTRLTVT.

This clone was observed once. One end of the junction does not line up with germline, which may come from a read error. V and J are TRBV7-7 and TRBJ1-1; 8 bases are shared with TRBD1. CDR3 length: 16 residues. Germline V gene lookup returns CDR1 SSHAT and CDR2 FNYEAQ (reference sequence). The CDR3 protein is CASSFGDRTVNTEAFF. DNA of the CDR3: TGTGCTAGCAGCTTCGGGGACAGGACTGTGAACACTGAAGCTTTCTTT.

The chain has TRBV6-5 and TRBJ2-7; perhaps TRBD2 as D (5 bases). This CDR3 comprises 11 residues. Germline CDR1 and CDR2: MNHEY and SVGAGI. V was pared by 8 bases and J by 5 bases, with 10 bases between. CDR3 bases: TGTGCCAGCCGGAAGGGAGACGAGCAGTACTTC. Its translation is CASRKGDEQYF.

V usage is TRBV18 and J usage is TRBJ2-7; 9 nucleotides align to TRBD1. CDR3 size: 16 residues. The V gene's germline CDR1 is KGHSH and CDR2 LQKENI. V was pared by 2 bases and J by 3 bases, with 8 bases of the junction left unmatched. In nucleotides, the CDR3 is TGTGCCAGCTCACCAACCGGGACAGGGATACGCTACGAGCAGTACTTC. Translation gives CASSPTGTGIRYEQYF.

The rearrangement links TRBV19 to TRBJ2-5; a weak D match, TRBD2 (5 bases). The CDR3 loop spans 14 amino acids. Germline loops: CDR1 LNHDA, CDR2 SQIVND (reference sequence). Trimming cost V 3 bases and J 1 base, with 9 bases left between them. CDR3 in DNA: TGTGCCAGTAGTATCCGGGGTCCCCAAGAGACCCAGTACTTC. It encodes CASSIRGPQETQYF.

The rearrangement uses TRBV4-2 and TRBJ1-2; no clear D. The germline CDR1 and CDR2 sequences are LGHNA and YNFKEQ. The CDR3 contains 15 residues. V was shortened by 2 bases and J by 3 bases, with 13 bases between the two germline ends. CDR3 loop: CASSQMGMVDYGYTF. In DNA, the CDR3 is TGTGCCAGCAGCCAAATGGGGATGGTGGACTATGGCTACACCTTC.

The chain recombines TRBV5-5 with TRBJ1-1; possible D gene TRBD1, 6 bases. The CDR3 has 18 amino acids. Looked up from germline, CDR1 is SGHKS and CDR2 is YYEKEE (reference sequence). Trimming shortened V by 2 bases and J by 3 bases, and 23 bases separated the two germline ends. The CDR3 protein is CASSLRTVPTLLYTEAFF. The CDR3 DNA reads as TGTGCCAGCAGCTTACGGACAGTTCCAACCCTCCTTTACACTGAAGCTTTCTTT.

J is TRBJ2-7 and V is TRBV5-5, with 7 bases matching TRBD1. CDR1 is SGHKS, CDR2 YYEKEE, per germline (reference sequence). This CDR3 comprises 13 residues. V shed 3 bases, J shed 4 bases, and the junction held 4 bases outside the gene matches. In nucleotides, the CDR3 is TGTGCCAGCAGCTCCGAGGGGGCTTACGAGCAGTACTTC. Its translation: CASSSEGAYEQYF.

The CDR3 coding sequence is TGTGCCAGCAGCCCTTCCGGGACAGGGAATGGCTACACCTTC. Protein: CASSPSGTGNGYTF. This chain uses TRBV7-9 with TRBJ1-2; 9 nucleotides match TRBD1. The J segment lost 6 bases and the V segment lost 5 bases, leaving 7 bases of the junction unmatched. The germline V gene has CDR1 SEHNR and CDR2 FQNEAQ (reference sequence). This CDR3 is built from 14 residues.

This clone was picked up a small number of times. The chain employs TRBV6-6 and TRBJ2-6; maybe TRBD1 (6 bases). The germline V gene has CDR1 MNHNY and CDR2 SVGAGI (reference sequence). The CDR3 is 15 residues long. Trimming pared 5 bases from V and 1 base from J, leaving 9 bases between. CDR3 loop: CASSVQGSGANVLTF. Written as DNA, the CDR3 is TGTGCCAGCAGTGTTCAGGGGTCTGGGGCCAACGTCCTGACTTTC.

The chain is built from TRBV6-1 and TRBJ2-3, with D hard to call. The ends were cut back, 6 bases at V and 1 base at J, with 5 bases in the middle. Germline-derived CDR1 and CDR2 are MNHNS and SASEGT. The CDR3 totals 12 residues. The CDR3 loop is CASRVGTDTQYF. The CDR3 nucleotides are TGTGCCAGCAGGGTGGGCACAGATACGCAGTATTTT.

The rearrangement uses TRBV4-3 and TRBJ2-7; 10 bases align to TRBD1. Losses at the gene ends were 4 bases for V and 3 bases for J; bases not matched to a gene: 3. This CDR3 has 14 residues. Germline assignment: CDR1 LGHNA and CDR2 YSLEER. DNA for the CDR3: TGCGCCAGCAGCCGGGACAGGGGCGACTACGAGCAGTACTTC. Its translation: CASSRDRGDYEQYF.